These T cell receptor beta chains were read from a single sample in a study of PD-1 blockade in classical Hodgkin lymphoma. The data were produced by immunoSEQ multiplex PCR, yet TCRdb's version contains in-frame clones alone and is incomplete. The table includes roughly 4,000 clones, approximately 70% detected once. The input for sequencing was peripheral blood mononuclear cells (PBMCs), taken before the fourth cycle of nivolumab. All receptors derive from a human donor with classical Hodgkin lymphoma. CDR3s include the opening cysteine and the closing phenylalanine or tryptophan. D genes are given only for firm matches. Size values are once, few and many counts, or a class for expanded clones, and some rows have none.

D gene	clone size	V gene	J gene	CDR3 protein	CDR3 DNA
NA	few	TRBV19	TRBJ1-4	CASSIAEKLFF	TGTGCCAGTAGTATAGCCGAAAAACTGTTTTTT
TRBD1	few	TRBV7-9	TRBJ1-2	CASSQGDEGQSAF	TGTGCCAGCAGCCAAGGGGATGAGGGACAGTCAGCCTTC
TRBD2	NA	TRBV7-7	TRBJ2-7	CVSNPSGSYEQYF	TGTGTAAGCAACCCTAGCGGATCCTACGAGCAGTACTTC
TRBD1	NA	TRBV9	TRBJ2-7	CASSVAGTGFYEQYF	TGTGCCAGCAGCGTAGCCGGGACAGGGTTCTACGAGCAGTACTTC
NA	NA	TRBV7-6	TRBJ2-1	CASSLNRYNEQFF	TGTGCCAGCAGCTTAAACAGGTACAATGAGCAGTTCTTC
NA	NA	TRBV4-1	TRBJ2-7	CASSQRHDRRSYEQYF	TGCGCCAGCAGCCAGCGACATGACAGGCGTTCCTACGAGCAGTACTTC
NA	NA	TRBV7-9	TRBJ1-2	CASSPPVGVENYGYTF	TGTGCCAGCAGCCCCCCAGTCGGGGTTGAAAACTATGGCTACACCTTC
TRBD2	NA	TRBV2	TRBJ2-2	CASRVSGTRASGELFF	TGTGCCAGCAGGGTTTCCGGGACTAGAGCCTCCGGGGAGCTGTTTTTT
NA	once	TRBV27	TRBJ1-1	CASSFEENTEAFF	TGTGCCAGCAGTTTCGAGGAGAACACTGAAGCTTTCTTT
NA	few	TRBV30	TRBJ1-1	CAWSVPGARMNTEAFF	TGTGCCTGGAGTGTACCGGGGGCCCGCATGAACACTGAAGCTTTCTTT
NA	few	TRBV19	TRBJ1-1	CASSTGGNTEAFF	TGTGCCAGTAGTACGGGGGGGAACACTGAAGCTTTCTTT
TRBD2	once	TRBV6-1	TRBJ2-3	CASSGGGLAGDGTDTQYF	TGTGCCAGCAGTGGGGGGGGACTAGCGGGAGATGGAACAGATACGCAGTATTTT
TRBD1	NA	TRBV7-6	TRBJ1-1	CASSSGQGNTEAFF	TGTGCCAGCAGCTCAGGACAGGGGAACACTGAAGCTTTCTTT
NA	NA	TRBV30	TRBJ1-2	CAWSQGGYYGYTF	TGTGCCTGGAGTCAGGGAGGGTACTATGGCTACACCTTC
TRBD2	NA	TRBV7-9	TRBJ2-3	CASSQQAGVTDTQYF	TGTGCCAGCAGCCAACAGGCGGGAGTCACAGATACGCAGTATTTT
TRBD2	NA	TRBV19	TRBJ2-1	CASSTTSGSFDEQFF	TGTGCCAGTAGTACGACTAGCGGGAGTTTCGATGAGCAGTTCTTC
NA	NA	TRBV19	TRBJ2-3	CASSRSVDLSTDTQYF	TGTGCCAGTAGTCGGTCGGTAGACTTGAGCACAGATACGCAGTATTTT
NA	large	TRBV5-8	TRBJ2-1	CASSLAAFRTTNEQFF	TGTGCCAGCAGCTTGGCGGCCTTTCGCACCACCAATGAGCAGTTCTTC
NA	NA	TRBV5-3	TRBJ1-1	CARSPQTDNTEAFF	TGTGCCAGAAGCCCTCAGACAGACAACACTGAAGCTTTCTTT
NA	NA	TRBV7-2	TRBJ1-1	CASSLGPRNTEAFF	TGTGCCAGCAGCTTAGGGCCCAGGAACACTGAAGCTTTCTTT
TRBD2	NA	TRBV5-1	TRBJ2-7	CASSRTSGGTYEQYF	TGCGCCAGCAGCCGTACTAGCGGGGGTACCTACGAGCAGTACTTC
TRBD1	NA	TRBV27	TRBJ1-2	CASSPGQSYGYTF	TGTGCCAGCAGCCCGGGACAGTCCTATGGCTACACCTTC
NA	NA	TRBV27	TRBJ1-1	CASSLEGRGTEAFF	TGTGCCAGCAGTTTGGAGGGAAGGGGGACTGAAGCTTTCTTT
NA	few	TRBV18	TRBJ1-1	CASSPLFEAFF	TGTGCCAGCTCACCTCTCTTTGAAGCTTTCTTT
NA	NA	TRBV6-1	TRBJ1-4	CASSEKVGTNEKLFF	TGTGCCAGCAGTGAAAAGGTGGGAACTAATGAAAAACTGTTTTTT
NA	NA	TRBV7-7	TRBJ2-5	CASSPGLQETQYF	TGTGCTAGCAGCCCGGGCCTCCAAGAGACCCAGTACTTC
NA	NA	TRBV6-1	TRBJ1-4	CASSEVGNNEKLFF	TGTGCCAGCAGTGAAGTGGGCAATAATGAAAAACTGTTTTTT
NA	NA	TRBV19	TRBJ1-3	CASSSPRSSGNTIYF	TGTGCCAGTAGCAGCCCTAGGAGCTCTGGAAACACCATATATTTT
NA	once	TRBV5-6	TRBJ2-3	CASSPGGDTQYF	TGTGCCAGCAGCCCGGGTGGAGATACGCAGTATTTT
NA	NA	TRBV19	TRBJ1-1	CASNLGVGYTEAFF	TGTGCCAGCAACTTGGGAGTAGGGTACACTGAAGCTTTCTTT
NA	NA	TRBV9	TRBJ2-1	CASSVDGVGNEQFF	TGTGCCAGCAGCGTAGACGGGGTTGGGAATGAGCAGTTCTTC
TRBD2	NA	TRBV14	TRBJ2-5	CASSRGLAETQYF	TGTGCCAGCAGCCGAGGACTAGCAGAGACCCAGTACTTC
NA	NA	TRBV11-3	TRBJ2-3	CASSSRGGDTDTQYF	TGTGCCAGCAGCTCCCGAGGAGGGGACACAGATACGCAGTATTTT
NA	NA	TRBV6-5	TRBJ2-2	CASSYRTATGELFF	TGTGCCAGCAGTTACAGGACAGCCACCGGGGAGCTGTTTTTT
TRBD1	NA	TRBV28	TRBJ2-2	CAHTRSGTVFTGELFF	TGTGCGCACACCCGGTCCGGGACAGTATTCACCGGGGAGCTGTTTTTT
NA	NA	TRBV7-2	TRBJ1-1	CASSLGPESTEAFF	TGTGCCAGCAGCTTGGGTCCGGAAAGCACTGAAGCTTTCTTT
NA	NA	TRBV9	TRBJ1-3	CASSPYTGGNTIYF	TGTGCCAGCAGCCCCTACACGGGGGGAAACACCATATATTTT
NA	NA	TRBV7-1	TRBJ1-3	CASTPMGPGNTIYF	TGTGCCAGCACCCCTATGGGGCCTGGAAACACCATATATTTT
TRBD2	NA	TRBV7-3	TRBJ2-3	CASSGGLAGDTQYF	TGTGCCAGCAGCGGAGGACTAGCTGGGGATACGCAGTATTTT
NA	NA	TRBV7-2	TRBJ2-2	CASSALKSNTGELFF	TGTGCCAGCAGCGCCCTCAAAAGTAACACCGGGGAGCTGTTTTTT
TRBD1	NA	TRBV10-1	TRBJ2-7	CASSEGDRAGEQYF	TGCGCCAGCAGTGAGGGGGACAGGGCCGGCGAGCAGTACTTC
NA	NA	TRBV28	TRBJ2-4	CASSPKALWVAKNIQYF	TGTGCCAGCAGTCCCAAGGCACTATGGGTAGCCAAAAACATTCAGTACTTC
NA	NA	TRBV4-3	TRBJ1-5	CASSQDWSGVEQPQHF	TGCGCCAGCAGCCAAGATTGGTCCGGGGTCGAACAGCCCCAGCATTTT
NA	NA	TRBV28	TRBJ1-4	CASSPGQLATNEKLFF	TGTGCCAGCAGCCCTGGCCAGTTAGCAACTAATGAAAAACTGTTTTTT
NA	NA	TRBV19	TRBJ1-6	CASSPSMDGPPLHF	TGTGCCAGTAGTCCCAGTATGGACGGACCACCCCTCCACTTT
NA	NA	TRBV7-9	TRBJ1-1	CASSLAMEGTEAFF	TGTGCCAGCAGCTTAGCGATGGAGGGAACTGAAGCTTTCTTT
NA	NA	TRBV27	TRBJ1-5	CASSSLGGGNQPQHF	TGTGCCAGCAGCTCCTTGGGGGGCGGCAATCAGCCCCAGCATTTT
TRBD2	NA	TRBV7-9	TRBJ2-3	CASSLTGGRPTDTQYF	TGTGCCAGCAGCTTAACGGGAGGCCGGCCGACAGATACGCAGTATTTT
NA	NA	TRBV5-1	TRBJ2-7	CASSLTGYLEQYF	TGCGCCAGCAGCTTGACGGGATACCTCGAGCAGTACTTC
TRBD1	NA	TRBV30	TRBJ1-5	CAYAKTGLSNQPQHF	TGTGCCTACGCGAAGACAGGGTTAAGCAATCAGCCCCAGCATTTT
NA	NA	TRBV9	TRBJ1-4	CASSVGQLNEKLFF	TGTGCCAGCAGCGTAGGACAGCTTAATGAAAAACTGTTTTTT
TRBD1	NA	TRBV7-6	TRBJ1-2	CASSMGQGARYGYTF	TGTGCCAGCAGCATGGGACAGGGGGCGAGATATGGCTACACCTTC